The 14 T cell receptor beta chains below were found in one sample sequenced in a study of CD8+ T cells in alopecia areata. Once RNA had been extracted, it was reverse transcribed into cDNA to act as the sequencing template. Repertoires were generated with immunoSEQ multiplex PCR, while TCRdb's copy carries only in-frame clones and drops some. The sample records about 140,000 clones, about 54% being singletons. Sequencing used CD4+ T cells sorted from blood. These receptor sequences come from a human donor in good health.

This clone was picked up a small number of times. The chain joins TRBV29-1 to TRBJ2-1; 10 bases are shared with TRBD2. Germline values: CDR1 SQVTM, CDR2 ANQGSEA. V shed 6 bases, J shed 2 bases, and the junction held 4 bases outside the gene matches. This CDR3 is 14 amino acids long. The CDR3 coding sequence is TGCAGCGTCAGAGGACTAGCGGCCTACAATGAGCAGTTCTTC. This encodes CSVRGLAAYNEQFF.

This chain joins TRBV5-1 and TRBJ2-3; 8 positions agree with TRBD1. Germline CDR1 SGHRS, CDR2 YFSETQ. The V and J ends lost 4 bases and 5 bases, in that order; junction bases with no gene match: 6. The CDR3 has 14 residues. The CDR3 sequence: CASSQQGVLDTQYF. The CDR3 bases are TGCGCCAGCAGCCAACAGGGGGTGTTAGATACGCAGTATTTT.

The chain carries TRBV18 and TRBJ2-3, with 7 bases fitting TRBD2. Looked up from germline, CDR1 is KGHSH and CDR2 is LQKENI. The junction had 7 bases not matched to a gene; V was cut back by 4 bases and J by 0 bases. The CDR3 has 16 amino acids. DNA of the CDR3: TGTGCCAGCTCACTAACTAGGCGGGAGAGCACAGATACGCAGTATTTT. Translated, it gives CASSLTRRESTDTQYF. Looking up the rest from reference TRBV18 and TRBJ2-3 gives the full variable domain: NAGVMQNPRHLVRRRGQEARLRCSPMKGHSHVYWYRQLPEEGLKFMVYLQKENIIDESGMPKERFSAEFPKEGPSILRIQQVVRGDSAAYFCASSLTRRESTDTQYFGPGTRLTVL.

The CDR3 DNA is TGTGCCAGCAGCTTTGGGACAGGCAATCAGCCCCAGCATTTT. Translated: CASSFGTGNQPQHF. The V call is TRBV7-2, the J call TRBJ1-5, with 7 bases identical to TRBD1. The CDR3 length is 14 residues. CDR1 is SGHTA, CDR2 FQGNSA, per germline. J lost 2 bases, V lost 3 bases, and 1 base had no gene match.

A few counts support this clone. The chain combines TRBV6-5 with TRBJ1-2; 7 positions agree with TRBD1. Trimming at V came to 6 bases and at J to 4 bases, leaving 5 bases not matched to a gene. The CDR3 is made up of 13 amino acids. Germline-derived CDR1 and CDR2 are MNHEY and SVGAGI. CDR3 region: CASSLTGVYGYTF. As DNA, the CDR3 is TGTGCCAGCAGCCTAACAGGGGTCTATGGCTACACCTTC.

CDR3 residues: CASSQGGASGQFTQYF. DNA for the CDR3: TGCGCCAGCAGCCAAGGCGGCGCTAGCGGGCAGTTTACGCAGTATTTT. The chain has TRBV4-1 and TRBJ2-3; 8 bases align to TRBD2. The J segment lost 8 bases and the V segment lost 1 base, leaving 11 bases of the junction unmatched. This CDR3 is 16 amino acids long. The germline V gene encodes CDR1 MGHRA and CDR2 YSYEKL.

About this clone: This CDR3 is also generated by other DNA sequences in the sample. V is TRBV11-2 and J is TRBJ2-7; D uncertain. V was cut by 6 bases and J by 10 bases, with 19 bases left in between. The CDR3 contains 13 residues. In germline, CDR1 is SGHAT, CDR2 FQNNGV. The CDR3 loop is CASSIRTALEQYF. The CDR3 DNA reads as TGTGCCAGCAGTATACGGACCGCTCTAGAACAGTACTTC.

The V and J genes are TRBV28 and TRBJ2-7; 7 bases are shared with TRBD2. V lost 10 bases, J lost 4 bases, and 10 bases stayed unmatched. This CDR3 comprises 13 residues. Germline CDR1 is MDHEN and CDR2 is SYDVKM. The CDR3 DNA is TGTGCCACTCGTTGGGAGGGCCGTTACGAGCAGTACTTC. This encodes CATRWEGRYEQYF.

This chain joins TRBV25-1 and TRBJ2-6; D gene uncertain. Germline loops: CDR1 MGHDK, CDR2 SYGVNS. This CDR3 region has 13 residues. Trimming cost V 2 bases and J 4 bases, with 3 bases left between them. CDR3 sequence: CASSEPGANVLTF. In DNA form, the CDR3 reads TGTGCCAGCAGTGAACCCGGGGCCAACGTCCTGACTTTC.

The chain has TRBV7-9 and TRBJ1-2; D is perhaps TRBD1 (5 bases). Trimming removed 11 bases at V and 2 bases at J, with 12 bases between. Germline loops: CDR1 SEHNR, CDR2 FQNEAQ (reference sequence). This CDR3 region has 12 residues. The CDR3 spells CASTAWNYGYTF. CDR3 coding DNA: TGTGCCTCGACAGCGTGGAACTATGGCTACACCTTC.

The rearrangement joins TRBV5-1 to TRBJ2-1; D possibly corresponds to TRBD2 (5 bases). This CDR3 region has 15 residues. V lost 3 bases to trimming and J lost 5 bases, with 15 bases between them. CDR1 and CDR2 from the germline V gene are SGHRS and YFSETQ. CDR3 region: CASSSIGSGDNEQFF. CDR3 in DNA: TGCGCCAGCAGCTCCATAGGGAGCGGCGACAATGAGCAGTTCTTC.

This chain connects TRBV6-5 to TRBJ2-3; D unresolved. The germline V gene has CDR1 MNHEY and CDR2 SVGAGI. The CDR3 sequence is 16 residues long. Trimming pared 0 bases from V and 4 bases from J, leaving 14 bases between. CDR3 nucleotide sequence: TGTGCCAGCAGTTACTCTGGCACATTTCGATCAGATACGCAGTATTTT. Translation: CASSYSGTFRSDTQYF.

This chain uses TRBV7-2 with TRBJ2-1; 11 positions agree with TRBD2. The J segment lost 8 bases and the V segment lost 4 bases, leaving 4 bases of the junction unmatched. This CDR3 has 14 amino acids. Germline CDR1 SGHTA, CDR2 FQGNSA. The CDR3 spells CASSSLAGGHEQFF. The DNA for the CDR3 is TGTGCCAGCAGCTCATTAGCGGGAGGGCATGAGCAGTTCTTC.

The chain carries TRBV29-1 and TRBJ2-7; possible D gene TRBD1, 5 bases. V lost 5 bases, J lost 6 bases, and 11 bases lay in between. Germline V gene lookup returns CDR1 SQVTM and CDR2 ANQGSEA. This CDR3 has 11 amino acids. DNA of the CDR3: TGCAGCGTTACCCAGGGTGGCGAGCAGTACTTC. It specifies CSVTQGGEQYF.